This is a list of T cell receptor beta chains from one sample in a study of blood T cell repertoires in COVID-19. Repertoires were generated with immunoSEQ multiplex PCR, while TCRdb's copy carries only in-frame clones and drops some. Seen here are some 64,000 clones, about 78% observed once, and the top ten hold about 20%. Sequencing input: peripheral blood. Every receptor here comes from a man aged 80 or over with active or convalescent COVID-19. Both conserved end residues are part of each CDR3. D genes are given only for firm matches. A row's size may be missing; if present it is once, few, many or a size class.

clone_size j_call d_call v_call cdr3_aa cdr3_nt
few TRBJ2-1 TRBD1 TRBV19 CASRSTGVSYNEQFF TGTGCCAGTAGGTCGACAGGGGTATCCTACAATGAGCAGTTCTTC
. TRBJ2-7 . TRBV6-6 CASSVAGQVYEQYF TGTGCCAGCAGTGTCGCAGGTCAAGTCTACGAGCAGTACTTC
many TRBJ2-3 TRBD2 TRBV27 CASSLWGGIADTQYF TGTGCCAGCAGTTTATGGGGGGGAATAGCAGATACGCAGTATTTT
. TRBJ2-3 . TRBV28 CASSSLAQYF TGTGCCAGCAGTTCTCTAGCGCAGTATTTT
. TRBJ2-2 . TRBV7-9 CASSLQGSIGELFF TGTGCCAGCAGCTTACAGGGATCAATCGGGGAGCTGTTTTTT
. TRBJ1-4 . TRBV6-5 CASREGGNEKLFF TGTGCCAGCCGGGAGGGGGGGAATGAAAAACTGTTTTTT
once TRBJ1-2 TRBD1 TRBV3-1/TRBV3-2 CASSQDSRGSGYTF TGTGCCAGCAGCCAAGATAGCAGGGGGTCGGGCTACACCTTC
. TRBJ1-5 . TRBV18 CASSPRQANQPQHF TGTGCCAGCTCACCACGACAGGCCAATCAGCCCCAGCATTTT
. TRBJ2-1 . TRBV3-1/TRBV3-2 CASSQDLSGSYNEQFF TGTGCCAGCAGCCAAGATCTGTCAGGTTCTTACAATGAGCAGTTCTTC
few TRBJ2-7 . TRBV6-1 CASSAWEARSSYEQYF TGTGCCAGCAGTGCGTGGGAGGCGAGAAGCTCCTACGAGCAGTACTTC
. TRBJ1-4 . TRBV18 CASSPPSLNEKLFF TGTGCCAGCTCACCACCGAGTCTTAATGAAAAACTGTTTTTT
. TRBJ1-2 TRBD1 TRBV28 CASRGTGVSYGYTF TGTGCCAGCAGAGGGACAGGGGTCTCCTATGGCTACACCTTC
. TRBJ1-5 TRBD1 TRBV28 CASSPYRQGGSNQPQHF TGTGCCAGCAGTCCCTACCGACAGGGGGGTAGCAATCAGCCCCAGCATTTT
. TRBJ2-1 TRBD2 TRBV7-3 CASSPPAGVGEQFF TGTGCCAGCAGCCCCCCCGCGGGAGTGGGTGAGCAGTTCTTC
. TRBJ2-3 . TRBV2 CASSVQGRTDTQYF TGTGCCAGCAGTGTACAGGGTAGAACAGATACGCAGTATTTT
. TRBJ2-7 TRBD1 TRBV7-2 CASSRARGTGDDYEQYF TGTGCCAGCAGCCGGGCCAGGGGGACAGGGGACGACTACGAGCAGTACTTC
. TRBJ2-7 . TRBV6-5 CASSYMQGWEQYF TGTGCCAGCAGTTATATGCAGGGTTGGGAGCAGTACTTC
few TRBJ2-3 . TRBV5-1 CASSTGTPYSGTDTQYF TGCGCCAGCAGCACCGGGACTCCGTACTCTGGCACAGATACGCAGTATTTT
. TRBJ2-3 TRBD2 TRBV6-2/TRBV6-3 CASSYPAGGSTDTQYF TGTGCCAGCAGTTACCCCGCGGGGGGGAGCACAGATACGCAGTATTTT
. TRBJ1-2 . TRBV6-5 CASSYANYRADGYTF TGTGCCAGCAGTTATGCCAACTACAGGGCCGATGGCTACACCTTC
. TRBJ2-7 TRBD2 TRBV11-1 CASSLSLAGAYEQYF TGTGCCAGCAGCTTAAGCTTAGCGGGAGCCTACGAGCAGTACTTC
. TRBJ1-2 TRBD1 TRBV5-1 CASSYGTGGSGYTF TGCGCCAGCAGCTACGGGACAGGGGGGAGTGGCTACACCTTC
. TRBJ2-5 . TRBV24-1 CATSDSQGLAGLDPQYF TGTGCCACCAGTGATTCTCAGGGACTCGCGGGGCTAGACCCCCAGTACTTC
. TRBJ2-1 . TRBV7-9 CASSLAVGGFNEQFF TGTGCCAGCAGCTTAGCGGTCGGCGGTTTCAATGAGCAGTTCTTC
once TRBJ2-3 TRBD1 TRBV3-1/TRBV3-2 CASSRADRGEYTQYF TGTGCCAGCAGCCGAGCTGACAGGGGCGAATATACGCAGTATTTT
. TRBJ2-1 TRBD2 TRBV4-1 CASSHGRGGPGEQFF TGCGCCAGCAGCCATGGGCGGGGGGGCCCAGGTGAGCAGTTCTTC
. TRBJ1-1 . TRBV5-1 CASSLQQGWENTEAFF TGCGCCAGCAGCTTGCAGCAGGGCTGGGAGAACACTGAAGCTTTCTTT
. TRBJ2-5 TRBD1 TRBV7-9 CASSSDRVMLETQYF TGTGCCAGCAGTTCGGACAGGGTGATGTTGGAGACCCAGTACTTC
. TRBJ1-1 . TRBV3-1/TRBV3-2 CASSPRDRDTEAFF TGTGCCAGCAGCCCCAGGGATAGGGACACTGAAGCTTTCTTT
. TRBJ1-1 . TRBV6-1 CASSEVGLGTEAFF TGTGCCAGCAGTGAAGTCGGGTTGGGCACTGAAGCTTTCTTT
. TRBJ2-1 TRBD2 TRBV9 CASSVVAGDSLGHEQFF TGTGCCAGCAGCGTGGTAGCGGGAGATTCCCTCGGCCATGAGCAGTTCTTC
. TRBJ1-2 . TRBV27 CAIAPTPGNAGYTF TGTGCCATAGCCCCGACCCCCGGGAATGCAGGCTACACCTTC
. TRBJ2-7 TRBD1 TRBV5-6 CASSMQGTGNYEQYF TGTGCCAGCAGCATGCAGGGGACAGGGAACTACGAGCAGTACTTC
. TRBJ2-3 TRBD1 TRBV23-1 CASSQPTDRGRTDTQYF TGCGCCAGCAGCCAGCCTACCGACAGGGGGCGCACTGATACGCAGTATTTT
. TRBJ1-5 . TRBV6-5 CAIPRGIYSNQPQHF TGTGCCATACCGCGGGGCATTTATAGCAATCAGCCCCAGCATTTT
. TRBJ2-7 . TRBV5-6 CASRPGTRLYEQYF TGTGCCAGCAGGCCCGGGACAAGACTCTACGAGCAGTACTTC